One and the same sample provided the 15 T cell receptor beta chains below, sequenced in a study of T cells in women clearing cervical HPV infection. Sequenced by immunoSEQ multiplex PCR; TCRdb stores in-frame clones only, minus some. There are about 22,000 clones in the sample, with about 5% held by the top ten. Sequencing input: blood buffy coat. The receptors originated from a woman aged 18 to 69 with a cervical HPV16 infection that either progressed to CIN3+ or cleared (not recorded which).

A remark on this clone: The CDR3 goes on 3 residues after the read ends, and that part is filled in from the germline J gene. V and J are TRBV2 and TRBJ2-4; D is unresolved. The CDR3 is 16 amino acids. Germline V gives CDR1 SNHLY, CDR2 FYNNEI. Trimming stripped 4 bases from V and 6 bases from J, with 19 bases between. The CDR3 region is CASSVRGGFSGNIQYF. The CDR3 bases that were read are TGTGCCAGCAGTGTACGTGGCGGTTTCTCGGGAAACATT.

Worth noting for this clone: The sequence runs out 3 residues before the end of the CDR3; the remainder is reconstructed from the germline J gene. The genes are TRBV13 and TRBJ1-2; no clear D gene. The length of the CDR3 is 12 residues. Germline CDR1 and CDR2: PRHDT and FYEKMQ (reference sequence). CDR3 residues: CASSERGRGYTF. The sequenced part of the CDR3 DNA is TGTGCCAGCAGCGAGAGAGGGCGAGGC.

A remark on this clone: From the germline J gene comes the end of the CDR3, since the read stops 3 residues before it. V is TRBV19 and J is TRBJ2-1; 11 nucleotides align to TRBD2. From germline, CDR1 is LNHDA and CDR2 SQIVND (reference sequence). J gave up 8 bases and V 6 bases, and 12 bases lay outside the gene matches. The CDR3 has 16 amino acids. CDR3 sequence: CASRRGLAGSGDEQFF. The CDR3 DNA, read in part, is TGTGCCAGTAGACGAGGACTAGCGGGTTCGGGCGATGAG.

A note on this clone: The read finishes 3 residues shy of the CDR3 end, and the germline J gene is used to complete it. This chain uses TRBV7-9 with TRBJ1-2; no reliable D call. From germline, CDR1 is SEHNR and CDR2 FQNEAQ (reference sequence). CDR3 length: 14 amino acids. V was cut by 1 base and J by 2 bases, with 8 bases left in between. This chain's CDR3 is CASSLGTGNYGYTF. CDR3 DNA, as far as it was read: TGTGCCAGCAGCTTAGGGACGGGGAACTATGGC.

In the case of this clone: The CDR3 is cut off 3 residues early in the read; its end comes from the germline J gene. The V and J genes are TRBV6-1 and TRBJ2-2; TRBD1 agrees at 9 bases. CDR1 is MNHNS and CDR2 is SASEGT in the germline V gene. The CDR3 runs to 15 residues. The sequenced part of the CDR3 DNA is TGTGCCAGCAGTGGCCGGGACAGGGCGGGTGAAAAG. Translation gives CASSGRDRAGEK. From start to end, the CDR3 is CASSGRDRAGEKLFF.

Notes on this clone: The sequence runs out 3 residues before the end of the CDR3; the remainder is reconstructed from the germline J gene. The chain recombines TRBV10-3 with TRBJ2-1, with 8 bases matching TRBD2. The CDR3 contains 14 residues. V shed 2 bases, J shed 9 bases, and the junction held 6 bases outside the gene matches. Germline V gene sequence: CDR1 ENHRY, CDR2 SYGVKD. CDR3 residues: CAISEGAGVREQFF. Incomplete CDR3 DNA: TGTGCCATCAGTGAGGGAGCGGGGGTTCGTGAG.

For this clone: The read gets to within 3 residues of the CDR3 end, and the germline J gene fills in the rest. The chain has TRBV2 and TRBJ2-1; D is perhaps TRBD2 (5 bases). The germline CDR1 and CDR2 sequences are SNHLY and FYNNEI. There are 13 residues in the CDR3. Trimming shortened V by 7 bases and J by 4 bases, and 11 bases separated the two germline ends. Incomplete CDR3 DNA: TGTGCCAGCACAGTTAGAGGGTACAATGAG. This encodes CASTVRGYNE. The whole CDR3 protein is CASTVRGYNEQFF.

Partial CDR3 DNA: TGTGCCAGCAGCTCCCGGGGGGACACTGAA. Protein product: CASSSRGDTE. The full CDR3 sequence reads CASSSRGDTEAFF. The chain couples TRBV7-2 to TRBJ1-1; D perhaps matches TRBD1 (5 bases). With the read ending 3 residues before the CDR3 end, the germline J gene is used to fill in that end. From germline, CDR1 is SGHTA and CDR2 FQGNSA. The V and J ends lost 4 bases and 3 bases respectively, with 9 bases between them. The CDR3 totals 13 residues. Combining the CDR3 with reference TRBV7-2 and TRBJ1-1 gives the whole variable domain GAGVSQSPSNKVTEKGKDVELRCDPISGHTALYWYRQSLGQGLEFLIYFQGNSAPDKSGLPSDRFSAERTGGSVSTLTIQRTQQEDSAVYLCASSSRGDTEAFFGQGTRLTVV.

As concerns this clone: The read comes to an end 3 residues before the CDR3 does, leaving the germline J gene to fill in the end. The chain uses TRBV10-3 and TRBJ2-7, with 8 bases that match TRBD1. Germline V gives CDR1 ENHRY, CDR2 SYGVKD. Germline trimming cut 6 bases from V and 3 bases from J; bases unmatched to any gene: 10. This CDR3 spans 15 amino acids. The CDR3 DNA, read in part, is TGTGCCATCAGCGCAAGCCAGGGGGCCCACTACGAG. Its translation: CAISASQGAHYE. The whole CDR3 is CAISASQGAHYEQYF.

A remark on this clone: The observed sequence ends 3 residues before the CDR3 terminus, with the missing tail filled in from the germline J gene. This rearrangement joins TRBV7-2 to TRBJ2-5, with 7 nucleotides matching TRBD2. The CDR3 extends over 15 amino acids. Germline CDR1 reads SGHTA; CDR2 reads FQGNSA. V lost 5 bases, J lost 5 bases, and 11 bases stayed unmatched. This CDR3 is CASSPRPRGSETQYF. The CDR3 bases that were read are TGTGCCAGCAGCCCCCGCCCCCGCGGGAGTGAGACC.

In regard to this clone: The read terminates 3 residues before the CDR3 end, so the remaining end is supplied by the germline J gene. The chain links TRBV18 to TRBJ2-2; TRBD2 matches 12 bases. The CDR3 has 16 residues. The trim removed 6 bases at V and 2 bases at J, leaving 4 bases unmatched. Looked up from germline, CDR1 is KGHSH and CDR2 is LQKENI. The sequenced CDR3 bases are TGTGCCAGCTCCCCAGGACTAGCGGGAAACACCGGGGAG. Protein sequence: CASSPGLAGNTGE. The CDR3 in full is CASSPGLAGNTGELFF.

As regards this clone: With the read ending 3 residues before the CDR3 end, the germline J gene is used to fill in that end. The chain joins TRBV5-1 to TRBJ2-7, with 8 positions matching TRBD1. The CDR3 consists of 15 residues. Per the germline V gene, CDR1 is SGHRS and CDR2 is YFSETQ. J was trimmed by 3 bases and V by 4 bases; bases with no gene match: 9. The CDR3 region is CASSAWTGTFYEQYF. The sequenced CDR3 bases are TGCGCCAGCAGCGCTTGGACAGGGACATTCTACGAG. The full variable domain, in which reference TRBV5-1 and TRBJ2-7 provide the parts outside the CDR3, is KAGVTQTPRYLIKTRGQQVTLSCSPISGHRSVSWYQQTPGQGLQFLFEYFSETQRNKGNFPGRFSGRQFSNSRSEMNVSTLELGDSALYLCASSAWTGTFYEQYFGPGTRLTVT.

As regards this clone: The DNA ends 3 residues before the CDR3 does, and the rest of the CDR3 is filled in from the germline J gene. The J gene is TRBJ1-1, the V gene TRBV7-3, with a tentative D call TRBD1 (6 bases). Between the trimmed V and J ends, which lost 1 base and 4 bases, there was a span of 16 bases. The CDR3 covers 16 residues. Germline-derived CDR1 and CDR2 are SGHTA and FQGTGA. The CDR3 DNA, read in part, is TGTGCCAGCAGCTTAATGTGGGGGCAGGGCGTCACTGAA. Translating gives CASSLMWGQGVTE. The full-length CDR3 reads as CASSLMWGQGVTEAFF.

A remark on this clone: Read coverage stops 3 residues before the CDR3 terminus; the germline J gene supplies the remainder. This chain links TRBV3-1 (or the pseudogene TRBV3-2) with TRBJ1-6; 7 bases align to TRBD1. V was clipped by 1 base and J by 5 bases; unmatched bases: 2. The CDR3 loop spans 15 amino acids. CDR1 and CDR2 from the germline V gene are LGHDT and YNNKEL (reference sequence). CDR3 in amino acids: CASSQGQGHNSPLHF. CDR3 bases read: TGTGCCAGCAGCCAAGGACAGGGCCATAATTCACCC.

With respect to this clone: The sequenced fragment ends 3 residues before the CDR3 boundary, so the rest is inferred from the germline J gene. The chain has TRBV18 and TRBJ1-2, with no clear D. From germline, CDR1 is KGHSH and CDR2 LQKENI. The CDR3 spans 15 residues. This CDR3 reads CASSPKPHSLDTYTF. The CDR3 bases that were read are TGTGCCAGCTCACCAAAGCCCCATTCTCTAGATACC.